What follows are 15 T cell receptor beta chains derived from one specimen sequenced in a study of T cells in Graves' hyperthyroidism and ophthalmopathy. RNA transcripts yielded amplified TCR beta CDR3 regions. First-round RT-PCR targeting the TCR CDR3 was performed with the HTBI primer set. TCRdb re-called the multiplex PCR reads with MiXCR, one entry per CDR3 protein. The sample has fewer than 250,000 distinct CDR3 sequences, about 15% seen once; the top ten hold 25% to 30%. Sequenced: blood. The source of these receptors is a woman between 18 and 29 years old with Graves' ophthalmopathy.

This rearrangement joins TRBV19 to TRBJ2-5; TRBD2 aligns across 15 bases. CDR3 length equals 14 residues. V shed 9 bases and J 4 bases; nucleotides not matched to a gene: 3. In germline, CDR1 is LNHDA, CDR2 SQIVND (reference sequence). CDR3 protein: CARPGLAGGETQYF. In nucleotides, the CDR3 is TGTGCCAGGCCGGGACTAGCGGGAGGAGAGACCCAGTACTTC.

About this clonotype: The junction departs from germline at one end; a sequencing error may be responsible. This rearrangement joins TRBV28 to TRBJ2-3; D remains unclear. The CDR3 is 13 residues long. Germline loops: CDR1 MDHEN, CDR2 SYDVKM. The DNA for the CDR3 is TGTGCCAGCAGTTTACTGGCTAGAGATGCGCAGTATTTT. It is translated as CASSLLARDAQYF.

The chain has TRBV28 and TRBJ2-1; 15 nucleotides agree with TRBD2. V lost 7 bases to trimming and J lost 3 bases; unmatched junction nucleotides: 19. Germline loops: CDR1 MDHEN, CDR2 SYDVKM. The CDR3 is made up of 21 amino acids. CDR3 residues: CASNPTVRTSGGGDSYNEQFF. The CDR3 DNA reads TGTGCCAGCAACCCAACGGTGAGGACTAGCGGGGGGGGGGACAGCTACAATGAGCAGTTCTTC.

This clonotype occurred many times. This chain links TRBV6-1 with TRBJ2-7; 9 bases match TRBD2. Trimming removed 7 bases from V and 0 bases from J; junction bases left unmatched: 7. The CDR3 consists of 15 residues. Germline CDR1 MNHNS, CDR2 SASEGT. As DNA, the CDR3 is TGTGCCAGCAACCCTAGCGGGGTCAACTCCTACGAGCAGTACTTC. This gives the protein CASNPSGVNSYEQYF.

The sample holds many counts of this clonotype. The chain uses TRBV3-1 and TRBJ1-4; the D is unclear. The germline V and J ends were trimmed by 1 base and 0 bases, with 9 bases remaining between them. Per germline, CDR1 LGHDT and CDR2 YNNKEL (reference sequence). This CDR3 has 16 amino acids. The CDR3, as DNA: TGTGCCAGCAGCCAAGCATACAGATCAACTAATGAAAAACTGTTTTTT. Translated, it gives CASSQAYRSTNEKLFF.

V is TRBV28 and J is TRBJ1-1; TRBD1 aligns across 12 bases. This CDR3 contains 17 residues. Germline-derived CDR1 and CDR2 are MDHEN and SYDVKM. The junction had 11 bases not matched to a gene; V was cut back by 8 bases and J by 1 base. This chain's CDR3 is CASLGAGTGGTNTEAFF. CDR3 DNA sequence: TGTGCCAGCCTAGGGGCCGGGACAGGGGGCACGAACACTGAAGCTTTCTTT.

At least ten counts were recorded for this clonotype. V gene TRBV3-1 combines with J gene TRBJ1-1, with a tentative D call TRBD1 (5 bases). V lost 2 bases and J lost 1, with 8 bases in between. This CDR3 is 14 amino acids long. Germline CDR1 is LGHDT and CDR2 is YNNKEL (reference sequence). CDR3 residues: CASSQLRGNTEAFF. In nucleotides, the CDR3 is TGTGCCAGCAGCCAACTGAGGGGGAACACTGAAGCTTTCTTT.

J is TRBJ1-3 and V is TRBV3-1, with 9 bases that match TRBD1. This CDR3 is 16 amino acids long. V gave up 4 bases and J gave up 0 bases; unmatched junction bases: 4. Germline V lookup: CDR1 LGHDT, CDR2 YNNKEL (reference sequence). The CDR3 reads CASSRPTGGSGNTIYF. The CDR3 bases are TGTGCCAGCAGCCGACCGACAGGGGGCTCTGGAAACACCATATATTTT.

This clonotype was detected ten times or more. The chain links TRBV28 to TRBJ2-5; TRBD2 matches 9 bases. Germline-derived CDR1 and CDR2 are MDHEN and SYDVKM. The CDR3 has 16 residues. V lost 3 bases to trimming and J lost 5 bases; unmatched junction nucleotides: 10. This chain's CDR3 is CASSLVRRGGRETQYF. Here the CDR3 DNA reads TGTGCCAGCAGTTTGGTTCGGCGGGGGGGCCGTGAGACCCAGTACTTC.

The chain links TRBV2 to TRBJ2-5; D uncertain. The germline V gene has CDR1 SNHLY and CDR2 FYNNEI. Deletions cut 5 bases from V and 12 bases from J, with 16 bases between. The CDR3 loop spans 12 amino acids. The CDR3 DNA reads as TGTGCCAGCAGTACAGAGAGATTTCGGGAGTACTTC. As protein: CASSTERFREYF. The whole variable domain, filled in from reference TRBV2 and TRBJ2-5, reads EPEVTQTPSHQVTQMGQEVILRCVPISNHLYFYWYRQILGQKVEFLVSFYNNEISEKSEIFDDQFSVERPDGSNFTLKIRSTKLEDSAMYFCASSTERFREYFGPGTRLLVL.

This clonotype was counted at least ten times. The genes are TRBV30 and TRBJ2-3; TRBD1 agrees at 7 bases. V lost 5 bases and J lost 1; bases outside the gene matches: 6. This CDR3 is built from 14 residues. Per germline, CDR1 GTSNPN and CDR2 SVGIG (reference sequence). The CDR3 coding sequence is TGTGCCTGGGAGGGGGCGCGGGGCACAGATACGCAGTATTTT. Protein sequence: CAWEGARGTDTQYF.

Ten or more counts support this clonotype. CDR3 amino acids: CASSNAGGTEAFF. CDR3 bases: TGCGCCAGCAGTAACGCTGGGGGCACTGAAGCTTTCTTT. The chain combines TRBV5-1 with TRBJ1-1; TRBD1 is a possible D gene (5 bases). In germline, CDR1 is SGHRS, CDR2 YFSETQ. The ends were cut back, 5 bases at V and 4 bases at J, with 12 bases in the middle. CDR3 size: 13 residues.

Of note for this clonotype: With a much larger clone just one base away, this may be a read error. The gene calls are TRBV7-2 and TRBJ2-5, with a possible D match to TRBD1 (5 bases). The CDR3 spans 13 residues. V was pared by 3 bases and J by 7 bases, with 12 bases between. Germline V lookup: CDR1 SGHTA, CDR2 FQGNSA. CDR3 sequence (DNA): TGTGCCAGCAGCTTGACAGAGCAGGCGACCCAGTACTTC. This codes for CASSLTEQATQYF.

This clonotype was observed a single time. This rearrangement joins TRBV7-9 to TRBJ1-1, with D perhaps matching TRBD1 (6 bases). V shed 4 bases and J shed 1 base, with 13 bases lying between them. The CDR3 extends over 15 amino acids. Germline loops: CDR1 SEHNR, CDR2 FQNEAQ (reference sequence). This CDR3 is CASSSHSRGNTEAFF. The CDR3 region has the DNA TGTGCCAGCAGCTCACACTCCAGGGGGAACACTGAAGCTTTCTTT.

This clonotype was found many times. The chain is built from TRBV10-2 and TRBJ1-5, with D perhaps matching TRBD1 (6 bases). CDR3 size: 15 residues. V lost 2 bases and J lost 9, with 17 bases in between. The V gene's germline CDR1 is WSHSY and CDR2 SAAADI. DNA of the CDR3: TGCGCCAGCAGTGAGACGGGCCAGGGGATTCGGCCCCAGCATTTT. It encodes CASSETGQGIRPQHF.